One sample yielded the 12 T cell receptor beta chains listed below, sequenced in a study of blood T cells in healthy people across ages. The second PCR ran roughly 6 to 12 cycles with a sample-barcoded 5' primer and J-beta primers. MiXCR was run by TCRdb on the 5' RACE reads, yielding one entry per CDR3 protein. The sample consists of a few hundred thousand distinct CDR3 sequences, about 26% of them appearing once. These records were also assigned to another study, of T cells of mothers and their children.

The sequenced material came from blood. The source of these receptors is a boy aged 2 to 10 in good health.

The chain uses TRBV7-2 and TRBJ1-2; unclear D gene. Looked up from germline, CDR1 is SGHTA and CDR2 is FQGNSA. V dropped 1 base and J dropped 6 bases, with 15 bases sitting between them. This CDR3 is built from 15 residues. This chain's CDR3 is CASSLGGVLRHGYTF. The CDR3 nucleotides are TGTGCCAGCAGCTTAGGGGGAGTACTGAGGCATGGCTACACCTTC.

This clonotype turned up a few times. Here the CDR3 reads CASSKLWQENTEAFF. In nucleotides, the CDR3 is TGCGCCAGCAGTAAATTGTGGCAGGAGAACACTGAAGCTTTCTTT. The chain links TRBV5-1 to TRBJ1-1; D is ambiguous. V shed 5 bases and J shed 1 base, with 15 bases lying between them. The CDR3 totals 15 residues. The germline gives CDR1 SGHRS, CDR2 YFSETQ.

The chain links TRBV30 to TRBJ2-5, with D perhaps assigned TRBD1 or TRBD2 (7 bases each). The germline gives CDR1 GTSNPN, CDR2 SVGIG (reference sequence). V was clipped by 2 bases and J by 11 bases, with 15 bases between them. The CDR3 has 12 residues. DNA of the CDR3: TGTGCCTGGAGTCCCAGGGGGGGGGAGCAGTACTTC. Its translation: CAWSPRGGEQYF.

This clonotype was seen a handful of times. V and J are TRBV5-5 and TRBJ2-7, with 7 nucleotides matching TRBD2. Germline CDR1 is SGHKS and CDR2 is YYEKEE (reference sequence). The V and J ends lost 0 bases and 3 bases, in that order; junction bases with no gene match: 6. The CDR3 sequence is 15 residues long. DNA for the CDR3: TGTGCCAGCAGCTTGGGCGGGAGAGGACTCTACGAGCAGTACTTC. This gives the protein CASSLGGRGLYEQYF.

This clonotype came up a few times. The chain uses TRBV14 and TRBJ1-2; D uncertain. The CDR3 is 14 amino acids. Germline loops: CDR1 SGHDN, CDR2 FVKESK. V lost 2 bases, J lost 2 bases, and 9 bases lay in between. The DNA of the CDR3 is TGTGCCAGCAGCCAAACCCCGGGGAACTATGGCTACACCTTC. Translated: CASSQTPGNYGYTF.

The V and J genes are TRBV5-1 and TRBJ1-4; maybe TRBD1 (5 bases). Deletions cut 2 bases from V and 4 bases from J, with 12 bases between. Per germline, CDR1 SGHRS and CDR2 YFSETQ. The CDR3 sequence is 15 residues long. This chain's CDR3 is CASSFSGQLNEKLFF. Written as DNA, the CDR3 is TGCGCCAGCAGCTTTTCGGGGCAGCTTAATGAAAAACTGTTTTTT.

This clonotype was observed a handful of times. The chain links TRBV28 to TRBJ2-5; no reliable D call. The length of the CDR3 is 15 residues. In germline, CDR1 is MDHEN, CDR2 SYDVKM. V shed 5 bases and J shed 5 bases, with 18 bases lying between them. The CDR3 protein is CASSLLGQNGETQYF. The CDR3 DNA is TGTGCCAGCAGTCTCCTTGGCCAAAACGGGGAGACCCAGTACTTC.

This clonotype came up a few times. This chain uses TRBV24-1 with TRBJ2-2; D unresolved. V lost 3 bases, J lost 6 bases, and 7 bases lay in between. CDR3 length: 13 residues. Germline V gene lookup returns CDR1 KGHDR and CDR2 SFDVKD. CDR3 sequence: CATSDPGAGELFF. CDR3 sequence (DNA): TGTGCCACCAGTGATCCAGGAGCCGGGGAGCTGTTTTTT.

In its sample, this clonotype is medium-sized. For the CDR3, the DNA is TGCAGCGTCCTAGTGGGAGCGGGGGTTAACAATGAGCAGTTCTTC. This sequence encodes CSVLVGAGVNNEQFF. This chain connects TRBV29-1 to TRBJ2-1, with 8 bases fitting TRBD2. Germline CDR1 reads SQVTM; CDR2 reads ANQGSEA. CDR3 size: 15 residues. The V and J ends lost 6 bases and 5 bases, in that order; junction bases with no gene match: 12.

In this sample, this clonotype turned up once. This chain uses TRBV4-1 with TRBJ2-1; 8 bases align to TRBD2. The CDR3 runs to 14 residues. The germline gives CDR1 MGHRA, CDR2 YSYEKL. The V segment lost 3 bases and the J segment 6 bases; nucleotides outside the gene matches: 4. The CDR3 sequence: CASSQAGGANEQFF. The CDR3, as DNA: TGCGCCAGCAGCCAGGCCGGGGGGGCCAATGAGCAGTTCTTC.

This sequence joins TRBV6-5 and TRBJ1-2; 7 nucleotides match TRBD1. The CDR3 totals 12 residues. Germline assignment: CDR1 MNHEY and CDR2 SVGAGI. V lost 5 bases, J lost 6 bases, and 3 bases stayed unmatched. CDR3 coding DNA: TGTGCCAGCAGTCCCCAGGGGGATGGCTACACCTTC. It encodes CASSPQGDGYTF.

This clonotype was observed a handful of times. The V gene is TRBV30, the J gene TRBJ2-4; 9 nucleotides agree with TRBD1. Germline CDR1 is GTSNPN and CDR2 is SVGIG (reference sequence). The CDR3 has 20 amino acids. The trim removed 4 bases at V and 3 bases at J, leaving 22 bases unmatched. CDR3 loop: CAWTTFTGTGKSVGKNIQYF. The CDR3 DNA reads as TGTGCCTGGACTACTTTCACCGGGACAGGGAAATCTGTGGGCAAAAACATTCAGTACTTC. The complete variable domain, with remaining parts taken from reference TRBV30 and TRBJ2-4, reads SQTIHQWPATLVQPVGSPLSLECTVEGTSNPNLYWYRQAAGRGLQLLFYSVGIGQISSEVPQNLSASRPQDRQFILSSKKLLLSDSGFYLCAWTTFTGTGKSVGKNIQYFGAGTRLSVL.